These 23 T cell receptor beta chains were all obtained from the same sample, sequenced in a study of T-cell memory formation after mild COVID-19 (dated by TCRdb to about 2021). Library creation used 5' RACE. Sequencing was performed on an Illumina NovaSeq 6000. TCRdb trimmed the raw reads at Q25, called clones with MiXCR and kept productive beta chains. Entries are consolidated by CDR3 protein sequence, retaining the most common genes and DNA. Counted in this sample were more than 100,000 distinct CDR3 sequences; 15% to 20% of them appeared once. Of the sample, about 5% falls within the top ten clones. The sample comprised PBMCs or a T cell subset sorted from them (not recorded which). These receptors came from a man between 18 and 35 years old who had mild COVID-19 (a few samples of this study predate the infection). The sample titles of this study are shuffled in the database, so cell type and time point are left out; the donor was told from shared clones.

This clonotype was observed a handful of times. This rearrangement joins TRBV4-2 to TRBJ2-6, with D perhaps matching TRBD1 (5 bases). Germline lookup yields CDR1 LGHNA and CDR2 YNFKEQ. The CDR3 extends over 17 amino acids. The V and J ends lost 7 bases and 4 bases respectively, with 20 bases between them. For the CDR3, the DNA is TGTGCCAGCACCGAAAACCCAGGGATTACCGGGGCCAACGTCCTGACTTTC. Translating it yields CASTENPGITGANVLTF.

Only a few counts were recorded for this clonotype. The chain is built from TRBV20-1 and TRBJ1-2, with 7 bases lining up with TRBD1. The J segment lost 2 bases and the V segment lost 3 bases, leaving 9 bases of the junction unmatched. Germline-derived CDR1 and CDR2 are DFQATT and SNEGSKA (reference sequence). CDR3 length equals 15 residues. The CDR3 DNA is TGCAGTGCTAGTACGTCGACAGGGTGGAACTATGGCTACACCTTC. Its translation: CSASTSTGWNYGYTF.

The chain joins TRBV10-3 to TRBJ2-1; 16 bases fit TRBD2. This CDR3 is built from 16 residues. The V segment lost 7 bases and the J segment 9 bases; nucleotides outside the gene matches: 9. Germline V gene sequence: CDR1 ENHRY, CDR2 SYGVKD. The CDR3 nucleotides are TGTGCCATCACTGGGACTAGCGGGGGGGCCGTAAGTGAGCAGTTCTTC. Its translation: CAITGTSGGAVSEQFF.

The gene calls are TRBV7-9 and TRBJ1-2, with a possible D match to TRBD1 (6 bases). V was pared by 5 bases and J by 0 bases, with 10 bases between. The germline gives CDR1 SEHNR, CDR2 FQNEAQ (reference sequence). This CDR3 region has 14 residues. CDR3 amino acids: CASSRGAANYGYTF. The CDR3 DNA reads TGTGCCAGCAGCCGGGGGGCAGCTAACTATGGCTACACCTTC.

V and J are TRBV5-1 and TRBJ1-4; D not resolved. The CDR3 extends over 11 amino acids. The ends were cut back, 4 bases at V and 11 bases at J, with 9 bases in the middle. Germline assignment: CDR1 SGHRS and CDR2 YFSETQ. Written as DNA, the CDR3 is TGCGCCAGCAGCGGCGCTGGGAAACTGTTTTTT. This encodes CASSGAGKLFF.

The chain uses TRBV18 and TRBJ2-7; unclear D gene. V dropped 6 bases and J dropped 2 bases, with 11 bases sitting between them. The CDR3 runs to 13 residues. The germline V gene has CDR1 KGHSH and CDR2 LQKENI. The CDR3 DNA sequence: TGTGCCAGCTCCCACGGATCCACCTACGAGCAGTACGTC. This codes for CASSHGSTYEQYV.

This clonotype turned up a few times. The rearrangement joins TRBV11-2 to TRBJ1-1; D unclear. Germline loops: CDR1 SGHAT, CDR2 FQNNGV. The CDR3 runs 14 residues. V was clipped by 0 bases and J by 5 bases, with 10 bases between them. The CDR3 DNA is TGTGCCAGCAGCTTAGAGATAAGGAAGACTGAAGCTTTCTTT. Residues: CASSLEIRKTEAFF.

This chain joins TRBV7-9 and TRBJ2-5; 7 positions match TRBD2. In germline, CDR1 is SEHNR, CDR2 FQNEAQ (reference sequence). CDR3 size: 15 residues. With 5 bases clipped from V and 1 base from J, the junction kept 7 bases outside the gene matches. The CDR3 spells CASSTGSGAQETQYF. The CDR3 nucleotides read TGTGCCAGCAGCACCGGGAGCGGGGCCCAAGAGACCCAGTACTTC.

This clonotype was picked up a small number of times. V and J are TRBV12-3 or TRBV12-4 and TRBJ2-3; TRBD2 matches at 9 bases. The CDR3 loop spans 15 amino acids. V trimming: 7 bases; J trimming: 8 bases; junction bases outside the gene matches: 13. The CDR3 region has the DNA TGTGCCAGCATCAACGAAGCGGGGGGCTCAGGTACGCAGTATTTT. Translated: CASINEAGGSGTQYF.

This chain joins TRBV4-2 and TRBJ2-3, with 9 bases identical to TRBD2. This CDR3 region has 17 residues. Germline V gene lookup returns CDR1 LGHNA and CDR2 YNFKEQ. V was clipped by 0 bases and J by 2 bases; unmatched bases: 6. The CDR3 coding sequence is TGTGCCAGCAGCCAAGATTGGCGGGGGGGATACACAGATACGCAGTATTTT. Its translation: CASSQDWRGGYTDTQYF.

The chain combines TRBV5-1 with TRBJ1-1, with D uncertain. The CDR3 has 15 amino acids. V was trimmed by 1 base and J by 1 base, leaving 11 bases between them. Germline V gene sequence: CDR1 SGHRS, CDR2 YFSETQ. The CDR3 coding sequence is TGCGCCAGCAGCTTGTATGGGTCCCCGAACACTGAAGCTTTCTTT. It encodes CASSLYGSPNTEAFF.

This clonotype was seen a handful of times. V and J are TRBV20-1 and TRBJ2-4; either TRBD1 or TRBD2 may supply D (5 bases each). The CDR3 has 13 residues. With 1 base removed from V and 7 bases from J, the gap between germline ends came to 11 bases. Looked up from germline, CDR1 is DFQATT and CDR2 is SNEGSKA (reference sequence). CDR3 sequence: CSARGAGTNIQYF. CDR3 sequence (DNA): TGCAGTGCTAGAGGGGCAGGGACGAACATTCAGTACTTC.

This clonotype was counted a few times. The chain recombines TRBV6-6 with TRBJ2-7; 10 positions match TRBD1. After removal of 4 bases from V and 3 bases from J, the junction contained 9 bases not matched to a gene. This CDR3 has 16 amino acids. Per the germline V gene, CDR1 is MNHNY and CDR2 is SVGAGI (reference sequence). CDR3 protein: CASSSLPGQGIYEQYF. CDR3 nucleotide sequence: TGTGCCAGCAGTTCACTACCGGGACAGGGGATCTACGAGCAGTACTTC.

This clonotype was observed a few times. V gene TRBV7-8 combines with J gene TRBJ1-2; possible D gene TRBD1, 5 bases. Germline V lookup: CDR1 SGHVS, CDR2 FQNEAQ. Trimming removed 6 bases at V and 2 bases at J, with 13 bases between. This CDR3 comprises 14 residues. The CDR3 reads CASSLAGQNYGYTF. The CDR3 DNA follows: TGTGCCAGCAGTCTCGCGGGGCAGAACTATGGCTACACCTTC.

The rearrangement uses TRBV7-2 and TRBJ2-1; D is unresolved. The ends were cut back, 5 bases at V and 0 bases at J, with 11 bases in the middle. Germline CDR1 and CDR2: SGHTA and FQGNSA. The CDR3 is made up of 15 amino acids. The CDR3 sequence is CASSRAGSSYNEQFF. The CDR3 region has the DNA TGTGCCAGCAGCAGAGCCGGAAGCTCCTACAATGAGCAGTTCTTC.

Many counts were recorded for this clonotype. The chain is built from TRBV5-1 and TRBJ2-2; D is perhaps TRBD1 (6 bases). Germline values: CDR1 SGHRS, CDR2 YFSETQ. Trimming shortened V by 7 bases and J by 5 bases, and 15 bases separated the two germline ends. The CDR3 runs 14 residues. The CDR3 sequence is CASRDGQGTGELFF. The CDR3 DNA reads TGCGCCAGCCGGGACGGCCAGGGGACCGGGGAGCTGTTTTTT.

This clonotype was observed a few times. This chain connects TRBV5-1 to TRBJ2-3; D call uncertain. Germline CDR1 SGHRS, CDR2 YFSETQ. The ends were cut back, 0 bases at V and 4 bases at J, with 9 bases in the middle. The CDR3 is 14 residues long. The CDR3 loop is CASSLGGMADTQYF. The DNA for the CDR3 is TGCGCCAGCAGCTTGGGGGGTATGGCAGATACGCAGTATTTT.

J is TRBJ2-4 and V is TRBV28; the match to TRBD1 covers 10 bases. The junction had 13 bases not matched to a gene; V was cut back by 7 bases and J by 4 bases. From germline, CDR1 is MDHEN and CDR2 SYDVKM. This CDR3 contains 17 residues. CDR3 DNA: TGTGCCAGCACCTTTAGAGGGGCGGGACAGGGGAAAAACATTCAGTACTTC. This encodes CASTFRGAGQGKNIQYF.

This clonotype was counted only a few times. The chain links TRBV7-2 to TRBJ2-3, with unresolved D. The V gene lost 3 bases and the J gene lost 4 bases, with 11 bases spanning the gap. The CDR3 totals 14 residues. Per the germline V gene, CDR1 is SGHTA and CDR2 is FQGNSA. The CDR3 DNA sequence: TGTGCCAGCAGCTTTAGTTTGGTCGCAGATACGCAGTATTTT. It specifies CASSFSLVADTQYF. The full variable domain, its missing parts supplied by reference TRBV7-2 and TRBJ2-3, is GAGVSQSPSNKVTEKGKDVELRCDPISGHTALYWYRQSLGQGLEFLIYFQGNSAPDKSGLPSDRFSAERTGGSVSTLTIQRTQQEDSAVYLCASSFSLVADTQYFGPGTRLTVL.

This clonotype has more than one count but fewer than ten. The CDR3 nucleotides read TGTGCCAGCAGCTTGCGGCGGGCCAGCACAGATACGCAGTATTTT. It specifies CASSLRRASTDTQYF. This chain uses TRBV7-2 with TRBJ2-3; perhaps TRBD2 as D (5 bases). The CDR3 runs 15 residues. The germline V gene has CDR1 SGHTA and CDR2 FQGNSA. Trimming removed 3 bases from V and 0 bases from J, with 10 bases in between.

This clonotype showed up just a few times. This chain uses TRBV20-1 with TRBJ1-5; TRBD1 might be the D (6 bases). Between the trimmed V and J ends, which lost 3 bases and 5 bases, there was a span of 14 bases. Germline V CDR1 and CDR2: DFQATT, SNEGSKA (reference sequence). The CDR3 has 14 amino acids. As DNA, the CDR3 is TGCAGTGCTAGTGGGCAGGGACAAGATCAGCCCCAGCATTTT. Translated: CSASGQGQDQPQHF.

This chain joins TRBV28 and TRBJ2-4; unclear D gene. The V gene lost 6 bases and the J gene lost 2 bases, with 8 bases spanning the gap. Germline V CDR1 and CDR2: MDHEN, SYDVKM. This CDR3 spans 13 amino acids. The CDR3, as DNA: TGTGCCAGCAGCTATGGTACCAAAAACATTCAGTACTTC. It is translated as CASSYGTKNIQYF. Variable domain in full (rest from reference TRBV28 and TRBJ2-4): DVKVTQSSRYLVKRTGEKVFLECVQDMDHENMFWYRQDPGLGLRLIYFSYDVKMKEKGDIPEGYSVSREKKERFSLILESASTNQTSMYLCASSYGTKNIQYFGAGTRLSVL.

V usage is TRBV6-2 or TRBV6-3 and J usage is TRBJ2-5; D perhaps matches TRBD2 (6 bases). The CDR3 runs to 17 residues. Germline V gene sequence: CDR1 MNHEY, CDR2 SVGEGT. Trimming took off 4 bases at V and 4 bases at J, with 22 bases between the two ends. CDR3 sequence reads: CASSSGSEASATETQYF. The DNA for the CDR3 is TGTGCCAGCAGTTCAGGCAGCGAGGCTAGCGCGACAGAGACCCAGTACTTC.